This T cell receptor (beta chain) comes out of a study of blood T cell repertoires in COVID-19. Study as a whole: Specimens from acute and convalescent COVID-19 originated in the United States, Italy and Spain.

Some clones are missing from TCRdb's copy, which holds only in-frame ones; the method was immunoSEQ multiplex PCR. The sample has roughly 100,000 clones, around nine tenths seen once. A few counts support this clone. The germline V gene has CDR1 SGHTA and CDR2 FQGNSA. CDR3 size: 16 residues. The ends lost 4 bases at V and 1 base at J; junction bases unmatched: 8. The TCR was taken from a man aged 50 to 59 with active or convalescent COVID-19. Input material: peripheral blood. This chain connects TRBV7-2 to TRBJ2-7; TRBD1 agrees at 9 bases. The CDR3 coding sequence is TGTGCCAGCAGCTCCTTTGAAGGACAGGGGTCCTACGAGCAGTACTTC. This gives the protein CASSSFEGQGSYEQYF. The full variable domain, its missing parts supplied by reference TRBV7-2 and TRBJ2-7, is GAGVSQSPSNKVTEKGKDVELRCDPISGHTALYWYRQSLGQGLEFLIYFQGNSAPDKSGLPSDRFSAERTGGSVSTLTIQRTQQEDSAVYLCASSSFEGQGSYEQYFGPGTRLTVT.